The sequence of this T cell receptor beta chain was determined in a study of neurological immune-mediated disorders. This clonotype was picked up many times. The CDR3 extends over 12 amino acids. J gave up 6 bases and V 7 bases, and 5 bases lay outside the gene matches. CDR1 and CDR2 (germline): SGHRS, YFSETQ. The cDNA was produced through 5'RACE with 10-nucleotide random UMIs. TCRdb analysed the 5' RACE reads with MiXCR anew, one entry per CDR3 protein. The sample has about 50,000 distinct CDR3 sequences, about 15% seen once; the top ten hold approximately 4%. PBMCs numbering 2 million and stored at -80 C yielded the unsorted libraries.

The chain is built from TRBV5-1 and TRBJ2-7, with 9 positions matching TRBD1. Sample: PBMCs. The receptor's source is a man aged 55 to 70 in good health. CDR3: CASGPTGGEQYF. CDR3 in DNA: TGCGCCAGCGGCCCGACAGGGGGCGAGCAGTACTTC.